One sample yielded the 26 T cell receptor beta chains listed below, sequenced in a study of CD8+CD57+ T cells in acquired aplastic anemia. TCR beta VDJ and CDR3 profiling used genomic DNA as template. TCRdb re-derived calls from the reads in MiXCR, one entry per CDR3 protein. Seen here are 250,000 or so distinct CDR3 sequences, about 44% observed once, and the top ten hold approximately 7.8%. All sequencing subjects had displayed CD8+CD57+ cell expansion on flow cytometry. Specimen: sorted CD4+, CD8+, or CD8+CD57+ T cells (not recorded which) from PBMCs. Receptors were obtained from a human donor with aplastic anemia.

The chain is built from TRBV20-1 and TRBJ1-1, with 9 bases identical to TRBD1. Per the germline V gene, CDR1 is DFQATT and CDR2 is SNEGSKA (reference sequence). The CDR3 runs 15 residues. Germline trimming cut 5 bases from V and 3 bases from J; bases unmatched to any gene: 10. The CDR3 region is CSAHGQGHRDTEAFF. For the CDR3, the DNA is TGCAGTGCTCACGGACAGGGGCATCGGGACACTGAAGCTTTCTTT.

The rearrangement links TRBV7-2 to TRBJ1-3; D not resolved. This CDR3 has 14 amino acids. The V gene lost 6 bases and the J gene lost 6 bases, with 15 bases spanning the gap. The germline CDR1 and CDR2 sequences are SGHTA and FQGNSA. CDR3 region: CASRPPDRKNTIYF. The CDR3 nucleotides read TGTGCCAGCAGACCCCCGGATCGGAAAAACACCATATATTTT.

This clonotype has a count of ten or more. The J gene is TRBJ2-3, the V gene TRBV13; 9 bases are shared with TRBD2. V dropped 0 bases and J dropped 0; count of bases not matched to a gene: 10. Germline V CDR1 and CDR2: PRHDT, FYEKMQ (reference sequence). The CDR3 has 19 residues. CDR3 sequence: CASSLGPLAGGPSTDTQYF. CDR3 in DNA: TGTGCCAGCAGCTTAGGTCCCTTGGCGGGAGGGCCAAGCACAGATACGCAGTATTTT.

This clonotype was seen repeatedly, ten times or more. The rearrangement joins TRBV12-3 or TRBV12-4 to TRBJ1-6; D uncertain. Trimming cost V 6 bases and J 0 bases, with 6 bases left between them. This CDR3 comprises 14 residues. CDR3 protein: CASSESSYNSPLHF. The CDR3 nucleotides are TGTGCCAGCAGCGAGAGCTCCTATAATTCACCCCTCCACTTT.

In its sample, this clonotype was seen many times. This sequence joins TRBV14 and TRBJ1-2; D is possibly TRBD1 (6 bases). CDR1 and CDR2 (germline): SGHDN, FVKESK. Trimming took off 0 bases at V and 3 bases at J, with 8 bases between the two ends. The CDR3 covers 14 residues. CDR3: CASSQETGDYGYTF. The CDR3 DNA sequence: TGTGCCAGCAGCCAAGAGACAGGTGACTATGGCTACACCTTC.

The V gene is TRBV5-5, the J gene TRBJ1-2, with D possibly matching TRBD1 (5 bases). This CDR3 region has 15 residues. V was pared by 4 bases and J by 4 bases, with 17 bases between. From germline, CDR1 is SGHKS and CDR2 YYEKEE (reference sequence). The CDR3 reads CASSPGHLSGYGYTF. In DNA form, the CDR3 reads TGTGCCAGCAGCCCAGGACATTTGAGCGGCTATGGCTACACCTTC.

This clonotype was found a few times. The final CDR3 position lacks the conserved phenylalanine or tryptophan, pointing to a likely read error. No DNA is shown, since the ends of the CDR3 on it are uncertain; the CDR3 is the one TCRdb lists. The chain employs TRBV20-1 and TRBJ2-1; the DNA was not compared with TRBD2, the D call given in the table. Germline V gene sequence: CDR1 DFQATT, CDR2 SNEGSKA (reference sequence). The CDR3 comprises 8 residues, both ends counted. The CDR3 is CSARRLAG.

As to this clonotype: The junction and the germline gene differ at one end; a read error may be behind it. The chain links TRBV4-3 to TRBJ1-2; 9 bases are shared with TRBD1. Per the germline V gene, CDR1 is LGHNA and CDR2 is YSLEER. The length of the CDR3 is 15 residues. CDR3 loop: CASSQDPTGGSGHTF. In nucleotides, the CDR3 is TGCGCCAGCAGCCAAGACCCAACAGGGGGCTCTGGCCACACCTTC.

This clonotype was counted a few times. The V and J genes are TRBV19 and TRBJ1-2; no definite D call. The CDR3 totals 14 residues. V lost 3 bases, J lost 2 bases, and 10 bases lay in between. Germline values: CDR1 LNHDA, CDR2 SQIVND (reference sequence). This CDR3 reads CASSIGRLNYGYTF. DNA of the CDR3: TGTGCCAGTAGTATTGGCAGGCTGAACTATGGCTACACCTTC. Full variable domain (remainder filled in from reference TRBV19 and TRBJ1-2): DGGITQSPKYLFRKEGQNVTLSCEQNLNHDAMYWYRQDPGQGLRLIYYSQIVNDFQKGDIAEGYSVSREKKESFPLTVTSAQKNPTAFYLCASSIGRLNYGYTFGSGTRLTVV.

The chain recombines TRBV10-3 with TRBJ2-1, with TRBD2 matching 12 bases. The germline CDR1 and CDR2 sequences are ENHRY and SYGVKD. Trimming at V came to 5 bases and at J to 3 bases, leaving 2 bases not matched to a gene. The CDR3 loop spans 15 amino acids. DNA for the CDR3: TGTGCCATCAGTTGGACTAGCGGGAACTACAATGAGCAGTTCTTC. Translated, it gives CAISWTSGNYNEQFF.

This chain uses TRBV4-2 with TRBJ2-3; 10 nucleotides align to TRBD2. Germline V gene data show CDR1 as LGHNA and CDR2 as YNFKEQ. The CDR3 has 18 amino acids. Trimming took 3 bases from V and 0 from J; bases not matched to a gene: 9. CDR3 DNA: TGTGCCAGCAGCCATGCGTGGACTAGCGGAACAAGCACAGATACGCAGTATTTT. Amino acid sequence: CASSHAWTSGTSTDTQYF.

With regard to this clonotype: At one end, the junction sequence differs from germline, possibly due to a read error. The V and J genes are TRBV20-1 and TRBJ2-7, with TRBD2 matching 7 bases. Germline V gene sequence: CDR1 DFQATT, CDR2 SNEGSKA (reference sequence). The CDR3 consists of 13 residues. Here the CDR3 DNA reads TGCAATGCTCTTTTAAGGGAGGGGTACGAGCAGTACTTC. Its translation is CNALLREGYEQYF.

Points on this clonotype: An end of the junction does not agree with germline; a read error may underlie this. The chain employs TRBV20-1 and TRBJ1-2; D gene unclear. Germline V gene sequence: CDR1 DFQATT, CDR2 SNEGSKA (reference sequence). The CDR3 spans 12 residues. The CDR3 DNA is TGCAGTGCTAGAGATCCCTCTTATGACTACACCTTC. Its translation: CSARDPSYDYTF.

This clonotype was recorded many times. The chain has TRBV24-1 and TRBJ2-1; D is perhaps TRBD1 or TRBD2 (6 bases each). Trimming stripped 7 bases from V and 3 bases from J, with 15 bases between. Germline assignment: CDR1 KGHDR and CDR2 SFDVKD. The CDR3 is 15 residues long. The CDR3 is CATSPRGGGYNEQFF. The CDR3 nucleotides read TGTGCCACCAGCCCGAGAGGGGGAGGCTACAATGAGCAGTTCTTC.

This clonotype appeared a few times. The chain employs TRBV20-1 and TRBJ1-6; D gene uncertain. V dropped 1 base and J dropped 6 bases, with 1 base sitting between them. Germline loops: CDR1 DFQATT, CDR2 SNEGSKA (reference sequence). The CDR3 totals 11 residues. CDR3 coding DNA: TGCAGTGCTAGAGTTAATTCACCCCTCCACTTT. It codes for CSARVNSPLHF.

This clonotype was counted only a few times. CDR3 sequence reads: CATKNIDSAYEQYF. In DNA form, the CDR3 reads TGTGCCACCAAAAATATCGACTCAGCCTACGAGCAGTACTTC. This rearrangement joins TRBV28 to TRBJ2-7; D is uncertain. Trimming shortened V by 10 bases and J by 2 bases, and 18 bases separated the two germline ends. CDR3 size: 14 residues. The germline gives CDR1 MDHEN, CDR2 SYDVKM.

The chain links TRBV7-3 to TRBJ2-2; perhaps TRBD1 as D (6 bases). The J call is uncertain, as TRBJ2-3 better fits the DNA end. In germline, CDR1 is SGHTA, CDR2 FQGTGA. CDR3 size: 15 residues. CDR3 protein: CASSLGQGSADTQYF. As DNA, the CDR3 is TGTGCCAGCAGCCTAGGGCAGGGGTCAGCAGATACGCAGTATTTT.

This chain joins TRBV29-1 and TRBJ1-5; D unresolved. The CDR3 is 13 residues long. In germline, CDR1 is SQVTM, CDR2 ANQGSEA. V was pared by 5 bases and J by 0 bases, with 8 bases between. The CDR3 reads CSVKGDSNQPQHF. The CDR3, as DNA: TGCAGCGTTAAGGGTGATAGCAATCAGCCCCAGCATTTT.

This clonotype was picked up a small number of times. The chain employs TRBV4-3 and TRBJ2-3; 8 bases agree with TRBD2. With 0 bases clipped from V and 7 bases from J, the junction kept 12 bases outside the gene matches. This CDR3 spans 17 amino acids. Germline CDR1 reads LGHNA; CDR2 reads YSLEER. The CDR3 DNA follows: TGCGCCAGCAGCCAAGATCGGAGAGGACTAGCCCTAAATACGCAGTATTTT. This codes for CASSQDRRGLALNTQYF.

This chain connects TRBV24-1 to TRBJ2-7; possibly TRBD2 for D (5 bases). Trimming left V 6 bases short and J 7 bases short, with 18 bases between. The germline V gene has CDR1 KGHDR and CDR2 SFDVKD. This CDR3 has 14 residues. The CDR3 region has the DNA TGTGCCACCAGTTACGGCGGGCCTCCGGGGGAGCAGTACTTC. Its protein product is CATSYGGPPGEQYF.

The chain is built from TRBV15 and TRBJ1-3, with a tentative D call TRBD1 (6 bases). V lost 5 bases, J lost 1 base, and 18 bases lay in between. Germline assignment: CDR1 LNHNV and CDR2 YYDKDF (reference sequence). The CDR3 runs to 17 residues. CDR3 amino acids: CATSLRMRGASGNTIYF. The DNA of the CDR3 is TGTGCCACCAGCTTACGAATGCGGGGGGCTTCTGGAAACACCATATATTTT.

This clonotype was seen many times. The chain recombines TRBV6-4 with TRBJ2-1, with 7 bases aligning to TRBD2. V gave up 5 bases and J gave up 7 bases; unmatched junction bases: 5. Per the germline V gene, CDR1 is MRHNA and CDR2 is SNTAGT. This CDR3 has 13 amino acids. The CDR3 bases are TGTGCCAGCAGTATAGCGGGCTTTAATGAGCAGTTCTTC. Translating gives CASSIAGFNEQFF.

There are many counts of this clonotype. The junction does not match germline at one end; this may be a read error. The rearrangement uses TRBV7-9 and TRBJ2-7, with 10 bases identical to TRBD2. The CDR3 has 13 residues. Looked up from germline, CDR1 is SEHNR and CDR2 is FQNEAQ (reference sequence). CDR3 nucleotides: TGTGCCAGCAGTTTAGCGGGAGGATACGAGCAGTACTTC. This gives the protein CASSLAGGYEQYF.

Comment on this clonotype: The CDR3 ends on some other residue instead of the conserved phenylalanine or tryptophan, so this is likely a read error. The chain uses TRBV10-3 and TRBJ1-1, with D tentatively TRBD1 (6 bases). The CDR3 loop spans 14 amino acids. Germline values: CDR1 ENHRY, CDR2 SYGVKD. V lost 6 bases, J lost 5 bases, and 16 bases lay in between. CDR3 residues: CAIRAGGAPTEAFS. CDR3 DNA sequence: TGTGCCATCAGGGCTGGGGGCGCGCCAACTGAAGCTTTCTCT.

This clonotype was recorded a few times. The rearrangement joins TRBV28 to TRBJ1-5; 7 nucleotides agree with TRBD1. In germline, CDR1 is MDHEN, CDR2 SYDVKM. V trimming: 6 bases; J trimming: 0 bases; junction bases outside the gene matches: 5. CDR3 length equals 15 residues. CDR3 amino acids: CASSPGQSSNQPQHF. The CDR3 DNA sequence: TGTGCCAGCAGCCCGGGACAGTCTAGCAATCAGCCCCAGCATTTT.

In the case of this clonotype: This could be a read error, since a much larger clone is one nucleotide away. Without the conserved terminal phenylalanine or tryptophan, this CDR3 likely stems from a read error. The chain links TRBV30 to TRBJ1-2; D is perhaps TRBD1 (5 bases). The CDR3 is made up of 11 amino acids. The germline V gene encodes CDR1 GTSNPN and CDR2 SVGIG (reference sequence). Trimming took off 1 base at V and 8 bases at J, with 8 bases between the two ends. The CDR3 sequence: CAWSEGHGYTS. CDR3 DNA: TGTGCCTGGAGTGAGGGGCACGGCTACACCTCC.